Each of the 27 T cell receptor beta chains below was sequenced from the same sample in a study of identical twins. One entry per CDR3 protein, called by TCRdb with MiXCR from the 5' RACE reads. The data show about 520,000 distinct CDR3 sequences, roughly a fifth seen once. This sample also belongs to another study, concerning T cells expressing NK-cell markers.

The sample comprised CD4+ T cells sorted from blood. All receptors derive from a woman younger than 30 in good health.

Only a few counts were recorded for this clonotype. J is TRBJ2-5 and V is TRBV12-3 or TRBV12-4, with 8 bases that match TRBD1. The J segment lost 2 bases and the V segment lost 3 bases, leaving 5 bases of the junction unmatched. The length of the CDR3 is 15 residues. CDR3 sequence: CASSFKWTGQETQYF. Written as DNA, the CDR3 is TGTGCCAGCAGTTTCAAGTGGACAGGGCAAGAGACCCAGTACTTC.

This clonotype came up a few times. The rearrangement joins TRBV10-3 to TRBJ2-2, with 11 positions matching TRBD1. The V and J ends lost 4 bases and 6 bases, in that order; junction bases with no gene match: 7. In germline, CDR1 is ENHRY, CDR2 SYGVKD. This CDR3 contains 16 residues. CDR3 loop: CAISGLDRGLAGELFF. CDR3 nucleotides: TGTGCCATCAGTGGTCTGGACAGGGGGCTTGCCGGGGAGCTGTTTTTT.

This clonotype appeared a few times. This sequence joins TRBV10-3 and TRBJ2-1; no definite D call. CDR1 and CDR2 (germline): ENHRY, SYGVKD. The CDR3 consists of 16 residues. Trimming took off 3 bases at V and 1 base at J, with 13 bases between the two ends. In DNA form, the CDR3 reads TGTGCCATCAGTGATATGAGTCGGCAGTCCTACAATGAGCAGTTCTTC. As protein: CAISDMSRQSYNEQFF.

This clonotype showed up just a few times. The V call is TRBV5-1, the J call TRBJ2-7; no reliable D call. This CDR3 spans 13 amino acids. Germline V lookup: CDR1 SGHRS, CDR2 YFSETQ. V lost 3 bases to trimming and J lost 1 base, with 8 bases between them. The CDR3 spells CASSSPGSYEQYF. The CDR3 DNA reads TGCGCCAGCAGCTCACCCGGTTCCTACGAGCAGTACTTC. Looking up the rest from reference TRBV5-1 and TRBJ2-7 gives the full variable domain: KAGVTQTPRYLIKTRGQQVTLSCSPISGHRSVSWYQQTPGQGLQFLFEYFSETQRNKGNFPGRFSGRQFSNSRSEMNVSTLELGDSALYLCASSSPGSYEQYFGPGTRLTVT.

The rearrangement joins TRBV5-1 to TRBJ2-1; D possibly corresponds to TRBD2 (6 bases). CDR3 size: 14 residues. V lost 2 bases and J 4 bases, leaving 10 bases between the germline ends. Germline V lookup: CDR1 SGHRS, CDR2 YFSETQ. CDR3 bases: TGCGCCAGCAGCTTTGGCGGGGTGTACAATGAGCAGTTCTTC. Amino acids: CASSFGGVYNEQFF.

The V and J genes are TRBV20-1 and TRBJ1-2, with TRBD1 matching 7 bases. CDR1 and CDR2 (germline): DFQATT, SNEGSKA (reference sequence). This CDR3 is built from 15 residues. The ends lost 6 bases at V and 0 bases at J; junction bases unmatched: 10. CDR3 sequence reads: CSAFIPGQSNYGYTF. Written as DNA, the CDR3 is TGCAGTGCCTTTATACCGGGACAGTCTAACTATGGCTACACCTTC.

The chain employs TRBV27 and TRBJ2-1, with 9 bases lining up with TRBD2. This CDR3 comprises 14 residues. The germline V gene encodes CDR1 MNHEY and CDR2 SMNVEV (reference sequence). V shed 7 bases, J shed 15 bases, and the junction held 16 bases outside the gene matches. The CDR3 protein is CASNQRGAGGILFF. CDR3 sequence (DNA): TGTGCCAGCAACCAGCGGGGGGCGGGAGGGATTCTGTTCTTC.

This clonotype was recorded at least ten times. The chain employs TRBV11-2 and TRBJ1-1; D gene unclear. Trimming took off 5 bases at V and 0 bases at J, with 7 bases between the two ends. Germline CDR1 SGHAT, CDR2 FQNNGV. The CDR3 is 13 amino acids. The CDR3 loop reads CASSSGMNTEAFF. CDR3 in DNA: TGTGCCAGCAGCAGCGGGATGAACACTGAAGCTTTCTTT.

Only a few counts were recorded for this clonotype. The chain combines TRBV20-1 with TRBJ2-1; D is undetermined. The CDR3 contains 15 residues. V was trimmed by 6 bases and J by 0 bases, leaving 15 bases between them. CDR1 and CDR2 from the germline V gene are DFQATT and SNEGSKA (reference sequence). CDR3 in amino acids: CSAEPGYSSYNEQFF. The DNA for the CDR3 is TGCAGTGCGGAGCCGGGTTACAGCTCCTACAATGAGCAGTTCTTC.

The CDR3 here is CASSLRTGVDTQYF. The CDR3 DNA sequence: TGCGCCAGCAGCTTGAGGACAGGGGTGGATACCCAGTACTTC. The chain carries TRBV5-1 and TRBJ2-5; 9 positions match TRBD1. The ends lost 1 base at V and 8 bases at J; junction bases unmatched: 6. Germline V gene data show CDR1 as SGHRS and CDR2 as YFSETQ. The CDR3 has 14 residues.

V and J are TRBV2 and TRBJ2-1, with unresolved D. The germline CDR1 and CDR2 sequences are SNHLY and FYNNEI. V was cut by 1 base and J by 10 bases, with 11 bases left in between. The CDR3 has 13 amino acids. The CDR3 DNA reads TGTGCCAGCAGTGAAGGGTGGCGGAAGGAGCAGTTCTTC. It specifies CASSEGWRKEQFF.

This clonotype was detected only a few times. The chain links TRBV9 to TRBJ2-1; 10 bases align to TRBD2. In germline, CDR1 is SGDLS, CDR2 YYNGEE. J lost 1 base, V lost 0 bases, and 7 bases had no gene match. The CDR3 runs 18 residues. As DNA, the CDR3 is TGTGCCAGCAGCGTAGCGAGAGCGGGAGGGCTTTCCTACAATGAGCAGTTCTTC. It translates to CASSVARAGGLSYNEQFF.

The genes are TRBV12-3 or TRBV12-4 and TRBJ2-7; the match to TRBD2 covers 13 bases. With 6 bases clipped from V and 6 bases from J, the junction kept 8 bases outside the gene matches. This CDR3 contains 15 residues. The CDR3 here is CASRWGLAGNCEQYF. For the CDR3, the DNA is TGTGCCAGCAGATGGGGACTAGCGGGGAACTGCGAGCAGTACTTC.

The rearrangement joins TRBV7-9 to TRBJ2-1, with 9 bases fitting TRBD2. The germline V gene encodes CDR1 SEHNR and CDR2 FQNEAQ (reference sequence). The CDR3 contains 15 residues. J gave up 2 bases and V 8 bases, and 7 bases lay outside the gene matches. CDR3 sequence: CASGGSGGPYNEQFF. The DNA of the CDR3 is TGTGCCAGCGGGGGTAGCGGGGGCCCCTACAATGAGCAGTTCTTC.

This clonotype came up a few times. The chain links TRBV2 to TRBJ1-4; D remains ambiguous. The V and J ends lost 5 bases and 4 bases respectively, with 8 bases between them. The germline V gene has CDR1 SNHLY and CDR2 FYNNEI. The CDR3 length is 13 residues. This chain's CDR3 is CASSRAVNEKLFF. DNA of the CDR3: TGTGCCAGCAGTAGGGCAGTTAATGAAAAACTGTTTTTT.

This rearrangement joins TRBV20-1 to TRBJ1-2; 8 bases line up with TRBD1. The CDR3 length is 13 residues. Germline values: CDR1 DFQATT, CDR2 SNEGSKA (reference sequence). After removal of 6 bases from V and 5 bases from J, the junction contained 8 bases not matched to a gene. In nucleotides, the CDR3 is TGCAGTGCCCCACGACAGGGGACGTATGGCTACACCTTC. Translation gives CSAPRQGTYGYTF.

This clonotype was counted a few times. The J gene is TRBJ2-3, the V gene TRBV12-3 or TRBV12-4; perhaps TRBD1 as D (6 bases). V dropped 5 bases and J dropped 6 bases, with 15 bases sitting between them. This CDR3 comprises 14 residues. The CDR3 DNA sequence: TGTGCCAGCAGTACCTCAGGGGAATGGGATACGCAGTATTTT. This gives the protein CASSTSGEWDTQYF.

The V and J genes are TRBV6-1 and TRBJ1-5; 7 bases map to TRBD1. Germline CDR1 is MNHNS and CDR2 is SASEGT. Losses at the gene ends were 6 bases for V and 2 bases for J; bases not matched to a gene: 7. This CDR3 has 15 residues. The CDR3 DNA reads as TGTGCCAGCAGGTCACAGGGGCCGGGCAATCAGCCCCAGCATTTT. Amino acid sequence: CASRSQGPGNQPQHF.

The chain is built from TRBV4-3 and TRBJ2-5; 8 positions match TRBD2. The J segment lost 4 bases and the V segment lost 0 bases, leaving 4 bases of the junction unmatched. CDR1 is LGHNA and CDR2 is YSLEER in the germline V gene. The length of the CDR3 is 15 residues. CDR3 DNA: TGCGCCAGCAGCCAAGAACGAGCGGGAGTAGAGACCCAGTACTTC. Its translation: CASSQERAGVETQYF.

The rearrangement joins TRBV24-1 to TRBJ2-5; tentatively, D is TRBD2 (6 bases). Germline-derived CDR1 and CDR2 are KGHDR and SFDVKD. V lost 3 bases and J 4 bases, leaving 20 bases between the germline ends. The CDR3 spans 17 residues. The CDR3 is CATSDGGRGTLGETQYF. The CDR3, as DNA: TGTGCCACCAGTGATGGGGGTCGGGGGACCCTAGGAGAGACCCAGTACTTC.

The chain carries TRBV4-3 and TRBJ1-5, with D perhaps TRBD1 (5 bases). This CDR3 has 15 amino acids. Per germline, CDR1 LGHNA and CDR2 YSLEER. Trimming left V 4 bases short and J 0 bases short, with 10 bases between. This CDR3 reads CASSLDSISNQPQHF. For the CDR3, the DNA is TGCGCCAGCAGCCTTGACAGCATTAGCAATCAGCCCCAGCATTTT.

This clonotype was seen a handful of times. This chain connects TRBV20-1 to TRBJ2-1, with 14 bases fitting TRBD2. CDR1 and CDR2 from the germline V gene are DFQATT and SNEGSKA (reference sequence). Trimming at V came to 2 bases and at J to 10 bases, leaving 7 bases not matched to a gene. This CDR3 has 15 amino acids. The CDR3 region has the DNA TGCAGTGCTAGACCCGGGACTAGCGGGAGTGGAGAGCAGTTCTTC. Translated, it gives CSARPGTSGSGEQFF.

In nucleotides, the CDR3 is TGTGCCAGCAAGACAGGGAACACTGAAGCTTTCTTT. Protein product: CASKTGNTEAFF. The chain carries TRBV6-5 and TRBJ1-1, with D possibly TRBD1 on 6 matching bases. Trimming stripped 7 bases from V and 1 base from J, with 7 bases between. The germline gives CDR1 MNHEY, CDR2 SVGAGI. The CDR3 spans 12 residues.

A single count supports this clonotype. The genes are TRBV15 and TRBJ2-7, with D possibly called TRBD1 or TRBD2 (5 bases each). CDR3 length: 15 residues. In germline, CDR1 is LNHNV, CDR2 YYDKDF (reference sequence). V shed 0 bases and J shed 3 bases, with 12 bases lying between them. Here the CDR3 DNA reads TGTGCCACCAGCAGAGACAGACGGGGCATCTACGAGCAGTACTTC. The encoded protein is CATSRDRRGIYEQYF.

This clonotype has only a few counts. Written as DNA, the CDR3 is TGTGCCAGTAGTATAGGCCTAGCGGGAGGGATGGATACGCAGTATTTT. Its protein product is CASSIGLAGGMDTQYF. V usage is TRBV19 and J usage is TRBJ2-3, with 12 nucleotides matching TRBD2. The CDR3 is 16 residues long. V was clipped by 1 base and J by 6 bases; unmatched bases: 5. Germline V lookup: CDR1 LNHDA, CDR2 SQIVND (reference sequence). The full variable domain, completed using reference TRBV19 and TRBJ2-3, is DGGITQSPKYLFRKEGQNVTLSCEQNLNHDAMYWYRQDPGQGLRLIYYSQIVNDFQKGDIAEGYSVSREKKESFPLTVTSAQKNPTAFYLCASSIGLAGGMDTQYFGPGTRLTVL.

V usage is TRBV6-1 and J usage is TRBJ1-1; tentatively, D is TRBD1 (5 bases). V was cut by 0 bases and J by 1 base, with 6 bases left in between. Germline V gene data show CDR1 as MNHNS and CDR2 as SASEGT. This CDR3 has 14 amino acids. The CDR3 loop reads CASSEAQGNTEAFF. CDR3 nucleotide sequence: TGTGCCAGCAGTGAAGCCCAGGGGAACACTGAAGCTTTCTTT.

The chain couples TRBV29-1 to TRBJ2-1, with D possibly matching TRBD2 (5 bases). V dropped 6 bases and J dropped 7 bases, with 19 bases sitting between them. Germline-derived CDR1 and CDR2 are SQVTM and ANQGSEA. The CDR3 length is 14 residues. The CDR3: CSVWGTGGENEQFF. CDR3 nucleotides: TGCAGCGTATGGGGTACTGGAGGCGAGAATGAGCAGTTCTTC.